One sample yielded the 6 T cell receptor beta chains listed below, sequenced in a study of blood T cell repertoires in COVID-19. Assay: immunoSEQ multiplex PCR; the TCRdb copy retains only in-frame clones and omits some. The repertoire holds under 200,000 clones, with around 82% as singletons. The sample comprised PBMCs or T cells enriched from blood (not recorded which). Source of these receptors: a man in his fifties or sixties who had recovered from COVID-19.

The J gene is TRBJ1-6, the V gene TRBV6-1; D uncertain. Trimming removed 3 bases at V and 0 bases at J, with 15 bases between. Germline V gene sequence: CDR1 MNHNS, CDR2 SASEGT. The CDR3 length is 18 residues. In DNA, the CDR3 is TGTGCCAGCAGTGAGTGGAGGGCCCCGAGCTCCTATAATTCACCCCTCCACTTT. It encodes CASSEWRAPSSYNSPLHF.

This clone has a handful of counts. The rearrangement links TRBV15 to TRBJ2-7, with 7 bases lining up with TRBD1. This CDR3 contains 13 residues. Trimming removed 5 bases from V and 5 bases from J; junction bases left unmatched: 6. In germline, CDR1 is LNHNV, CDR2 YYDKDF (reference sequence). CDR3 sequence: CATSGTVFDEQYF. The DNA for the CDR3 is TGTGCCACCAGCGGGACAGTCTTTGACGAGCAGTACTTC.

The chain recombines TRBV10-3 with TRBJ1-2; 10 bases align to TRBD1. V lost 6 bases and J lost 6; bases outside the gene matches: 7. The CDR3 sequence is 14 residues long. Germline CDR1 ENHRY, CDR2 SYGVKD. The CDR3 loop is CAISSGQGVDGYTF. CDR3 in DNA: TGTGCCATCAGCTCCGGACAGGGGGTTGATGGCTACACCTTC.

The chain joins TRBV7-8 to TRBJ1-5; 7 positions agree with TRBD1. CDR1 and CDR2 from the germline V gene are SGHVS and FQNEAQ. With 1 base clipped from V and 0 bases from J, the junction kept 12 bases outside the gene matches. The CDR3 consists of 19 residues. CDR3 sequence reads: CASSLEQGSDWDSNQPQHF. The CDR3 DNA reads TGTGCCAGCAGCTTAGAACAGGGGTCCGATTGGGATAGCAATCAGCCCCAGCATTTT.

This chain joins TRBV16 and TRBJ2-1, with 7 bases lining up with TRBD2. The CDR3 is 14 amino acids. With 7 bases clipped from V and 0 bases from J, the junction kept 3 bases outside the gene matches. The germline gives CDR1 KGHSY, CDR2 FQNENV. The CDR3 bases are TGTGCCAGCACGGGCGGGAGCTCCTACAATGAGCAGTTCTTC. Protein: CASTGGSSYNEQFF.

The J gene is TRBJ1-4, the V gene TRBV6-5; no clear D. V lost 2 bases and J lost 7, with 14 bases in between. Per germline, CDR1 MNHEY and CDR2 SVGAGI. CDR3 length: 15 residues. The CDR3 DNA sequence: TGTGCCAGCAGTTACCTAAGACACCGCCGTGAAAAACTGTTTTTT. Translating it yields CASSYLRHRREKLFF.